Below, 29 T cell receptor beta chains from the same sample are listed, as sequenced in a study of early T cells in non-severe SARS-CoV-2 infection. Each CDR3 protein gets one entry after TCRdb re-called the 5' RACE reads with MiXCR. The sample includes 50,000 to 60,000 distinct CDR3 sequences, around 8.5% of them seen just once. Source material: whole blood. The receptor set was obtained from an adult who was a healthcare worker with PCR-confirmed SARS-CoV-2 infection or an uninfected control (not recorded which).

V usage is TRBV13 and J usage is TRBJ2-7; no clear D. V dropped 5 bases and J dropped 6 bases, with 14 bases sitting between them. This CDR3 region has 13 residues. Germline V gives CDR1 PRHDT, CDR2 FYEKMQ (reference sequence). The CDR3 sequence: CASSPRTAFEQYF. CDR3 coding DNA: TGTGCCAGCAGCCCAAGAACAGCATTCGAGCAGTACTTC.

This clonotype has only a few counts. CDR3 bases: TGTGCCAGCAGTTTCCCGACAGCCAATAATTCACCCCTCCACTTT. It encodes CASSFPTANNSPLHF. V gene TRBV6-6 combines with J gene TRBJ1-6, with D tentatively TRBD1 (5 bases). Germline loops: CDR1 MNHNY, CDR2 SVGAGI (reference sequence). This CDR3 is 15 amino acids long. Trimming removed 4 bases from V and 5 bases from J, with 12 bases in between.

This clonotype was recorded at least ten times. The rearrangement links TRBV2 to TRBJ2-2; no definite D call. The CDR3 totals 11 residues. Germline-derived CDR1 and CDR2 are SNHLY and FYNNEI. Trimming stripped 5 bases from V and 7 bases from J, with 5 bases between. In DNA, the CDR3 is TGTGCCAGCAGTTATTACGGGGAGCTGTTTTTT. It translates to CASSYYGELFF.

CDR3 coding DNA: TGTGCCAGCAGCCGCCCGAACCAAGAAATCTACGAGCAGTACTTC. Residues: CASSRPNQEIYEQYF. The chain has TRBV7-9 and TRBJ2-7, with no clear D. The CDR3 spans 15 residues. Trimming cost V 5 bases and J 3 bases, with 17 bases left between them. Germline V gene lookup returns CDR1 SEHNR and CDR2 FQNEAQ (reference sequence).

This clonotype was detected a few times. The chain's CDR3 is CASRLNSGVYNEQFF. The DNA for the CDR3 is TGTGCCAGCAGGTTAAACTCCGGGGTCTACAATGAGCAGTTCTTC. The V and J genes are TRBV7-6 and TRBJ2-1, with a weak D call TRBD2 (5 bases). V lost 6 bases and J 3 bases, leaving 15 bases between the germline ends. CDR3 length equals 15 residues. Germline V gene lookup returns CDR1 SGHVS and CDR2 FNYEAQ.

This clonotype was detected many times. This sequence joins TRBV3-1 and TRBJ1-5; unclear D gene. This CDR3 has 14 residues. CDR1 and CDR2 from the germline V gene are LGHDT and YNNKEL (reference sequence). Trimming left V 1 base short and J 10 bases short, with 14 bases between. In nucleotides, the CDR3 is TGTGCCAGCAGCCAAGGGTCAGGACCGAGCCCCCAGCATTTT. The encoded protein is CASSQGSGPSPQHF.

The chain has TRBV5-1 and TRBJ1-1; perhaps TRBD1 as D (6 bases). Trimming took 2 bases from V and 4 from J, leaving 15 bases between them. The CDR3 is 15 residues long. CDR1 is SGHRS, CDR2 YFSETQ, per germline. Here the CDR3 DNA reads TGCGCCAGCAGCTTCCTACAGGGTTCGGGCACTGAAGCTTTCTTT. It is translated as CASSFLQGSGTEAFF.

Details on this clonotype: Given a much more abundant clone one base away, this may be a read error. Because it lacks the conserved phenylalanine or tryptophan at the end, this CDR3 is likely a read error. The chain recombines TRBV7-3 with TRBJ2-3; no clear D gene. The germline V and J ends were trimmed by 2 bases and 6 bases, with 6 bases remaining between them. CDR1 and CDR2 from the germline V gene are SGHTA and FQGTGA. The CDR3 has 12 amino acids. Here the CDR3 DNA reads TGTGCCAGCAGCTTATTGGGGGATACGCAGTATTTG. Its translation: CASSLLGDTQYL.

This clonotype appeared many times. V usage is TRBV5-1 and J usage is TRBJ1-2; 9 nucleotides agree with TRBD1. CDR1 is SGHRS, CDR2 YFSETQ, per germline. This CDR3 is 14 amino acids long. V was clipped by 1 base and J by 2 bases; unmatched bases: 0. The CDR3 DNA follows: TGCGCCAGCAGCTTGACAGGGGGCAACTATGGCTACACCTTC. Protein: CASSLTGGNYGYTF.

The V and J genes are TRBV2 and TRBJ2-1; D may correspond to TRBD1 or TRBD2 (6 bases each). Germline V lookup: CDR1 SNHLY, CDR2 FYNNEI. V was clipped by 5 bases and J by 8 bases, with 13 bases between them. The CDR3 contains 13 residues. The CDR3: CASSRGAGHEQFF. The CDR3 DNA follows: TGTGCCAGCAGTAGGGGGGCAGGCCATGAGCAGTTCTTC.

This clonotype was picked up a small number of times. V usage is TRBV4-1 and J usage is TRBJ2-2; D possibly corresponds to TRBD2 (5 bases). The germline V gene encodes CDR1 MGHRA and CDR2 YSYEKL. CDR3 size: 15 residues. V dropped 2 bases and J dropped 4 bases, with 11 bases sitting between them. The CDR3 DNA follows: TGCGCCAGCAGCCAACGGGGAATTGGCACCGGGGAGCTGTTTTTT. Translated: CASSQRGIGTGELFF.

The chain recombines TRBV30 with TRBJ1-1; D gene ambiguous. The V and J ends lost 5 bases and 7 bases respectively, with 2 bases between them. Germline V CDR1 and CDR2: GTSNPN, SVGIG (reference sequence). The CDR3 length is 8 residues. CDR3 bases: TGTGCCTGGGGTGAAGCTTTCTTT. It specifies CAWGEAFF.

This clonotype was recorded at least ten times. This chain joins TRBV29-1 and TRBJ2-3, with 10 bases that match TRBD1. V was pared by 4 bases and J by 5 bases, with 6 bases of the junction left unmatched. CDR1 and CDR2 (germline): SQVTM, ANQGSEA. The CDR3 is made up of 14 amino acids. CDR3 in DNA: TGCAGCGTTGGGAGACAGGGGGCTGTAGATACGCAGTATTTT. This encodes CSVGRQGAVDTQYF.

This clonotype was recorded a few times. The V and J genes are TRBV5-1 and TRBJ2-2; TRBD1 might be the D (5 bases). Trimming took off 1 base at V and 5 bases at J, with 9 bases between the two ends. From germline, CDR1 is SGHRS and CDR2 YFSETQ. The CDR3 is 14 amino acids. The CDR3 sequence is CASSLNAGTGELFF. The CDR3 DNA reads as TGCGCCAGCAGCTTGAACGCAGGGACCGGGGAGCTGTTTTTT.

The chain recombines TRBV18 with TRBJ2-7; D gene ambiguous. Germline assignment: CDR1 KGHSH and CDR2 LQKENI. V was clipped by 0 bases and J by 3 bases, with 6 bases between them. The CDR3 spans 13 residues. CDR3 DNA: TGTGCCAGCTCACCACCCGACAACTACGAGCAGTACTTC. It encodes CASSPPDNYEQYF.

The rearrangement joins TRBV6-5 to TRBJ1-2, with D possibly being TRBD1 (5 bases). CDR1 MNHEY and CDR2 SVGAGI come from the germline V gene. The CDR3 is 15 amino acids. The V and J ends lost 3 bases and 4 bases respectively, with 15 bases between them. The CDR3 reads CASSYQQAPPYGYTF. The CDR3 bases are TGTGCCAGCAGTTATCAACAGGCTCCCCCCTATGGCTACACCTTC.

This rearrangement joins TRBV5-4 to TRBJ2-1; 9 nucleotides match TRBD1. V trimming: 4 bases; J trimming: 8 bases; junction bases outside the gene matches: 4. The CDR3 consists of 13 residues. Germline V gene sequence: CDR1 SGHNT, CDR2 YYREEE (reference sequence). CDR3 coding DNA: TGTGCCAGCAGCCAGGGACAGGGCTATGAGCAGTTCTTC. This translates into CASSQGQGYEQFF.

The chain employs TRBV5-1 and TRBJ2-7, with D unclear. From germline, CDR1 is SGHRS and CDR2 YFSETQ. V was pared by 1 base and J by 3 bases, with 14 bases between. This CDR3 has 15 residues. The CDR3 sequence is CASSLLPSSSYEQYF. The CDR3 DNA is TGCGCCAGCAGCTTGCTCCCCTCGTCGAGCTACGAGCAGTACTTC.

This clonotype was picked up many times. The rearrangement joins TRBV9 to TRBJ2-2, with D maybe TRBD1 (7 bases). The CDR3 consists of 17 residues. V lost 0 bases to trimming and J lost 7 bases, with 19 bases between them. CDR1 is SGDLS and CDR2 is YYNGEE in the germline V gene. The CDR3 sequence: CASSVDPQGGWNGELFF. The CDR3 DNA sequence: TGTGCCAGCAGCGTAGACCCCCAGGGGGGTTGGAACGGGGAGCTGTTTTTT.

This clonotype showed up just a few times. CDR3 nucleotides: TGCGCCAGCAGCTTGGCCTGGGCCGGACAGGGGGCTTACTACGAGCAGTACTTC. Translation gives CASSLAWAGQGAYYEQYF. The chain carries TRBV5-1 and TRBJ2-7, with 11 bases matching TRBD1. Germline CDR1 and CDR2: SGHRS and YFSETQ. V dropped 0 bases and J dropped 3; count of bases not matched to a gene: 11. The CDR3 extends over 18 amino acids.

The chain joins TRBV25-1 to TRBJ1-2; D remains ambiguous. In germline, CDR1 is MGHDK, CDR2 SYGVNS. V was clipped by 3 bases and J by 3 bases, with 11 bases between them. The CDR3 sequence is 14 residues long. In nucleotides, the CDR3 is TGTGCCAGCAGTGAGCCCGGGGATCACTATGGCTACACCTTC. Translating it yields CASSEPGDHYGYTF.

In this sample, this clonotype turned up many times. The chain has TRBV2 and TRBJ2-7; tentative D call: TRBD2 (5 bases). Germline lookup yields CDR1 SNHLY and CDR2 FYNNEI. The CDR3 totals 14 residues. V gave up 8 bases and J gave up 5 bases, with 19 bases separating them. This CDR3 is CASWAGGLLNEQYF. CDR3 coding DNA: TGTGCCAGCTGGGCGGGCGGGCTTTTGAACGAGCAGTACTTC.

This chain links TRBV3-1 with TRBJ2-3; D gene uncertain. The CDR3 is 14 residues long. Germline CDR1 is LGHDT and CDR2 is YNNKEL (reference sequence). V gave up 4 bases and J gave up 4 bases, with 12 bases separating them. The CDR3 nucleotides are TGTGCCAGCAGCCCTACAGCTTATTCAGATACGCAGTATTTT. Translated: CASSPTAYSDTQYF.

The CDR3 nucleotides read TGTGCCAGCAGTGTCGCCAGATGGTCCGAGCAGTACTTC. This sequence encodes CASSVARWSEQYF. J is TRBJ2-7 and V is TRBV2; D is unresolved. Germline CDR1 reads SNHLY; CDR2 reads FYNNEI. V was shortened by 4 bases and J by 6 bases, with 13 bases between the two germline ends. This CDR3 region has 13 residues.

The rearrangement joins TRBV12-5 to TRBJ1-5, with D unresolved. The V gene lost 1 base and the J gene lost 6 bases, with 4 bases spanning the gap. CDR3 length equals 12 residues. Germline assignment: CDR1 LGHNT and CDR2 FRNRAP. CDR3 sequence: CASGLGVQPQHF. CDR3 sequence (DNA): TGTGCTAGTGGTTTGGGTGTTCAGCCCCAGCATTTT.

This clonotype was observed a handful of times. J is TRBJ2-3 and V is TRBV3-1; 7 positions match TRBD2. The V segment lost 4 bases and the J segment 8 bases; nucleotides outside the gene matches: 21. The CDR3 has 18 residues. The germline V gene has CDR1 LGHDT and CDR2 YNNKEL (reference sequence). This chain's CDR3 is CASSPLNSGPSTGGTQYF. The CDR3 DNA follows: TGTGCCAGCAGCCCCCTAAATTCCGGGCCATCGACGGGAGGTACGCAGTATTTT.

The rearrangement uses TRBV27 and TRBJ1-1, with TRBD1 as a possible D gene (5 bases). The V end was cut by 3 bases, the J end by 1 base, with 12 bases between. Germline V gives CDR1 MNHEY, CDR2 SMNVEV (reference sequence). The CDR3 spans 15 residues. The DNA for the CDR3 is TGTGCCAGCAGTTTTAGTGGCAGGGCGAACACTGAAGCTTTCTTT. It is translated as CASSFSGRANTEAFF.

This rearrangement joins TRBV3-1 to TRBJ1-6; D is undetermined. CDR1 is LGHDT, CDR2 YNNKEL, per germline (reference sequence). Trimming took 7 bases from V and 7 from J, leaving 14 bases between them. The CDR3 runs to 14 residues. CDR3 sequence reads: CASNLWPLNSPLHF. For the CDR3, the DNA is TGTGCCAGCAATCTCTGGCCGCTCAATTCACCCCTCCACTTT.

This clonotype appeared many times. The chain carries TRBV12-3 or TRBV12-4 and TRBJ1-6, with a weak D call TRBD1 (5 bases). CDR3 length equals 13 residues. The ends were cut back, 1 base at V and 12 bases at J, with 10 bases in the middle. CDR3 amino acids: CASSLGPGGPLHF. CDR3 nucleotide sequence: TGTGCCAGCAGTTTAGGGCCGGGGGGACCCCTCCACTTT.